The rows below give T cell receptor beta chains drawn from one sample of a study of shared clonotypes between healthy human individuals. Sequencing used immunoSEQ multiplex PCR; TCRdb keeps in-frame clones, though not all of them. The sample records approximately 500,000 clones, about 96% being singletons. Sequencing was carried out using naive CD4+ T cells sorted from blood. Receptors originate from a woman aged 25-40 years in good health. Both conserved end residues are part of each CDR3. A D gene is named only where the DNA matches it firmly. Not every row has a clone size; where given, it reads once, few, many or a size class.

clone_size: NA
j_call: TRBJ1-2
d_call: NA
v_call: TRBV4-1
cdr3_nt: TGCGCCAGCAGCCCATCCGGGCCGCTAACGAGCTACACCTTC
cdr3_aa: CASSPSGPLTSYTF

clone_size: NA
j_call: TRBJ2-1
d_call: NA
v_call: TRBV28
cdr3_nt: TGTGCCAGCTACGGGAATAATTACAATGAGCAGTTCTTC
cdr3_aa: CASYGNNYNEQFF

clone_size: NA
j_call: TRBJ2-5
d_call: NA
v_call: TRBV7-6
cdr3_nt: TGTGCCAGCAGCCTCCACCAAGAGACCCAGTACTTC
cdr3_aa: CASSLHQETQYF

clone_size: NA
j_call: TRBJ2-5
d_call: NA
v_call: TRBV11-2
cdr3_nt: TGTGCCAGCAGCCAATATAGTAAGGGGGAGACCCAGTACTTC
cdr3_aa: CASSQYSKGETQYF

clone_size: NA
j_call: TRBJ1-2
d_call: NA
v_call: TRBV28
cdr3_nt: TGTGCCAGCAGAGACATCGCTCACTATGGCTACACCTTC
cdr3_aa: CASRDIAHYGYTF

clone_size: NA
j_call: TRBJ2-7
d_call: TRBD2
v_call: TRBV5-4
cdr3_nt: TGTGCCAGCAGCTTAGGGACTAGCGGGTATTTCAGCTCCTACGAGCAGTACTTC
cdr3_aa: CASSLGTSGYFSSYEQYF

clone_size: NA
j_call: TRBJ2-3
d_call: TRBD2
v_call: TRBV19
cdr3_nt: TGTGCCAGTAGTAGAGGGACTAGCGTTGATACGCAGTATTTT
cdr3_aa: CASSRGTSVDTQYF

clone_size: NA
j_call: TRBJ1-2
d_call: NA
v_call: TRBV19
cdr3_nt: TGTGCCAGTAGTATCGGTCCGGACGCTAACTATGGCTACACCTTC
cdr3_aa: CASSIGPDANYGYTF

clone_size: NA
j_call: TRBJ2-7
d_call: NA
v_call: TRBV27
cdr3_nt: TGTGCCAGCTATCACTCCTACGAGCAGTACTTC
cdr3_aa: CASYHSYEQYF

clone_size: NA
j_call: TRBJ2-7
d_call: TRBD1
v_call: TRBV11-3
cdr3_nt: TGTGCCAGCAGCTTAGGTCGGACAGGCCTCTACGAGCAGTACTTC
cdr3_aa: CASSLGRTGLYEQYF

clone_size: few
j_call: TRBJ1-3
d_call: NA
v_call: TRBV6-6
cdr3_nt: TGTGCCAGCAGTTGGGGAAACACCATATATTTT
cdr3_aa: CASSWGNTIYF

clone_size: NA
j_call: TRBJ2-7
d_call: NA
v_call: TRBV7-8
cdr3_nt: TGTGCCAGCAGCTTAGACCTTAACTACGAGCAGTACTTC
cdr3_aa: CASSLDLNYEQYF

clone_size: NA
j_call: TRBJ2-3
d_call: NA
v_call: TRBV9
cdr3_nt: TGTGCCAGCAGCTCCGCCCGGCCCACAGATACGCAGTATTTT
cdr3_aa: CASSSARPTDTQYF

clone_size: NA
j_call: TRBJ1-5
d_call: NA
v_call: TRBV6-6
cdr3_nt: TGTGCCAGCAGTTATAGGTCGCTACAGCCCCAGCATTTT
cdr3_aa: CASSYRSLQPQHF

clone_size: NA
j_call: TRBJ2-7
d_call: NA
v_call: TRBV28
cdr3_nt: TGTGCCAGCAGAAACCTCGGCGAGCAGTACTTC
cdr3_aa: CASRNLGEQYF

clone_size: NA
j_call: TRBJ2-1
d_call: TRBD2
v_call: TRBV27
cdr3_nt: TGTGCCAGCAGCTCCTGGCTAGCGGGAGTGCATGAGCAGTTCTTC
cdr3_aa: CASSSWLAGVHEQFF

clone_size: NA
j_call: TRBJ2-7
d_call: TRBD2
v_call: TRBV28
cdr3_nt: TGTGCCAGCATCGCTAGCGGGAGTGGTCGACACTACGAGCAGTACTTC
cdr3_aa: CASIASGSGRHYEQYF

clone_size: NA
j_call: TRBJ2-3
d_call: TRBD2
v_call: TRBV23-1
cdr3_nt: TGCGCCAGCAGTTGTAGCGGGATGAGCACAGATACGCAGTATTTT
cdr3_aa: CASSCSGMSTDTQYF

clone_size: once
j_call: TRBJ2-7
d_call: NA
v_call: TRBV2
cdr3_nt: TGTGCCAGCAGAGACCGGACCTACGAGCAGTACTTC
cdr3_aa: CASRDRTYEQYF

clone_size: once
j_call: TRBJ2-2
d_call: NA
v_call: TRBV25-1
cdr3_nt: TGTGCCAGCAGTGAACGTCCCACTGGCACCGGGGAGCTGTTTTTT
cdr3_aa: CASSERPTGTGELFF

clone_size: NA
j_call: TRBJ2-3
d_call: TRBD2
v_call: TRBV5-1
cdr3_nt: TGCGCCAGCAGGGAAGCGGGGGGTTCTGTGGATACGCAGTATTTT
cdr3_aa: CASREAGGSVDTQYF

clone_size: NA
j_call: TRBJ1-5
d_call: NA
v_call: TRBV4-1
cdr3_nt: TGCGCCAGCAGCCAAGACGAGAGCAATCAGCCCCAGCATTTT
cdr3_aa: CASSQDESNQPQHF

clone_size: NA
j_call: TRBJ2-1
d_call: NA
v_call: TRBV19
cdr3_nt: TGTGCCAGTAAGGATTGGAGCGGTTCAGTCGATGAGCAGTTCTTC
cdr3_aa: CASKDWSGSVDEQFF

clone_size: NA
j_call: TRBJ1-4
d_call: TRBD1
v_call: TRBV19
cdr3_nt: TGTGCCAGTAGTACCAGGGGGGAGGTAGCAACTAATGAAAAACTGTTTTTT
cdr3_aa: CASSTRGEVATNEKLFF

clone_size: NA
j_call: TRBJ1-1
d_call: TRBD1
v_call: TRBV18
cdr3_nt: TGTGCCAGCTCACCACAGGAGGGGGCGCGGGGCACTGAAGCTTTCTTT
cdr3_aa: CASSPQEGARGTEAFF

clone_size: NA
j_call: TRBJ1-4
d_call: NA
v_call: TRBV2
cdr3_nt: TGTGCCAGCAGTGATGGGGGATCAGAAAAACTGTTTTTT
cdr3_aa: CASSDGGSEKLFF

clone_size: NA
j_call: TRBJ2-1
d_call: TRBD2
v_call: TRBV18
cdr3_nt: TGTGCCAGCTCACCGCTAGCGGGAGGCTACAATGAGCAGTTCTTC
cdr3_aa: CASSPLAGGYNEQFF

clone_size: NA
j_call: TRBJ2-1
d_call: TRBD2
v_call: TRBV19
cdr3_nt: TGTGCCAGTAGTACGGGACTAGCGGGCCGGGGGACTGAGCAGTTCTTC
cdr3_aa: CASSTGLAGRGTEQFF

clone_size: NA
j_call: TRBJ2-7
d_call: NA
v_call: TRBV5-1
cdr3_nt: TGCGCCAGCAGCTTGGAGGGCCAGGGCTACGAGCAGTACTTC
cdr3_aa: CASSLEGQGYEQYF

clone_size: NA
j_call: TRBJ2-7
d_call: TRBD1
v_call: TRBV4-1
cdr3_nt: TGCGCCAGCAGCCAAGAAGGGACAGAGCTCTACGAGCAGTACTTC
cdr3_aa: CASSQEGTELYEQYF

clone_size: NA
j_call: TRBJ1-1
d_call: NA
v_call: TRBV19
cdr3_nt: TGTGCCAGTAAAGGCCGACACACTGAAGCTTTCTTT
cdr3_aa: CASKGRHTEAFF

clone_size: NA
j_call: TRBJ1-2
d_call: NA
v_call: TRBV5-1
cdr3_nt: TGTGCCAGCAGCTGGAGGGAGAATGGCTACACCTTC
cdr3_aa: CASSWRENGYTF

clone_size: NA
j_call: TRBJ2-2
d_call: TRBD1
v_call: TRBV7-2
cdr3_nt: TGTGCCAGCAGCACCCGACAGGGGAACACCGGGGAGCTGTTTTTT
cdr3_aa: CASSTRQGNTGELFF

clone_size: once
j_call: TRBJ1-1
d_call: NA
v_call: TRBV19
cdr3_nt: TGTGCCAGCCTAAAACGCATGAACACTGAAGCTTTCTTT
cdr3_aa: CASLKRMNTEAFF

clone_size: NA
j_call: TRBJ2-7
d_call: TRBD2
v_call: TRBV6-4
cdr3_nt: TGTGCCAGCAGCGAAAGACTAGCGGGGGGCTACGAGCAGTACTTC
cdr3_aa: CASSERLAGGYEQYF